This T cell receptor beta chain was found in a study of OX40 agonist ivuxolimab in advanced cancers. General study points: There were, on average, more expanded clones in CD8+ T cells than in CD4+.

For this clone: Its target is not known.

Some clones are missing from TCRdb's copy, which holds only in-frame ones; the method was immunoSEQ multiplex PCR. This sample has fewer than 85,000 clones; roughly 80% occur once, and the top ten carry around 1.7%. The sample in question was CD4+ or CD8+ T cells sorted from blood, obtained in a trial of the OX40 agonist ivuxolimab. This receptor was obtained from an adult with an advanced solid tumor such as melanoma, head and neck, liver or kidney cancer.

The CDR3 spells CASSQEQGAVTEAFF. In DNA form, the CDR3 reads TGTGCCAGCAGTCAAGAACAGGGGGCGGTCACTGAAGCTTTCTTT. This chain joins TRBV6-6 and TRBJ1-1; 9 nucleotides match TRBD1. CDR1 is MNHNY and CDR2 is SVGAGI in the germline V gene (reference sequence). Trimming took 5 bases from V and 4 from J; bases not matched to a gene: 8. This CDR3 comprises 15 residues.